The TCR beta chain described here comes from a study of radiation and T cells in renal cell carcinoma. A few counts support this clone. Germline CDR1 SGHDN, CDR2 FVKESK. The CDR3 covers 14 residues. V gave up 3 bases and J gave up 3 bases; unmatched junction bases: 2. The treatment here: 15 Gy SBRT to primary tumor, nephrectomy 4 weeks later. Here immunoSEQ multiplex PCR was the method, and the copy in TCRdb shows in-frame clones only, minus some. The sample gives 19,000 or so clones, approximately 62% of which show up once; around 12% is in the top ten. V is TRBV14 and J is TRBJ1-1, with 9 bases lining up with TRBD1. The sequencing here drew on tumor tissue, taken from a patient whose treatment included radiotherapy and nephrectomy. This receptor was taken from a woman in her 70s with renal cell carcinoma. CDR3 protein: CASSHNRGHTEAFF. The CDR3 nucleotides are TGTGCCAGCAGCCATAACAGGGGGCACACTGAAGCTTTCTTT.